This TCR beta chain was documented in a study of PD-1 and CTLA-4 blockade in melanoma. The repertoire was sequenced with immunoSEQ multiplex PCR; TCRdb's copy has only in-frame clones and lacks some. The sample includes around 21,000 clones, 88% of them seen just once. Per the germline V gene, CDR1 is MGHRA and CDR2 is YSYEKL. The CDR3 totals 16 residues. J was trimmed by 3 bases and V by 4 bases; bases with no gene match: 7. The chain joins TRBV4-1 to TRBJ2-1, with TRBD2 matching 9 bases. This receptor was obtained from a human donor with melanoma. The starting material was CD8+ T cells from peripheral blood, obtained before anti-PD-1 treatment. The CDR3 is CASSPVAGALYNEQFF. CDR3 nucleotide sequence: TGCGCCAGCAGCCCCGTAGCGGGGGCGCTCTACAATGAGCAGTTCTTC.